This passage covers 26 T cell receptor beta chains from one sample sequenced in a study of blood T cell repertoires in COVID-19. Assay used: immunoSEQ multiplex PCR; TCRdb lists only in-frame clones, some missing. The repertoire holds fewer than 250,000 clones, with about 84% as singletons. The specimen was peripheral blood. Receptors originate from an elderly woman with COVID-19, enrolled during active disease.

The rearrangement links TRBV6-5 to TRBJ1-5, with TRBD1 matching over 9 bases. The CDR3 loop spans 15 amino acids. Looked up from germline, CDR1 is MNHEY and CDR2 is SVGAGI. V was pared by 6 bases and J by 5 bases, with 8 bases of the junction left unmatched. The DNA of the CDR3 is TGTGCCAGCAGGGGGGGACAGGGTGGTTATCAGCCCCAGCATTTT. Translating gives CASRGGQGGYQPQHF.

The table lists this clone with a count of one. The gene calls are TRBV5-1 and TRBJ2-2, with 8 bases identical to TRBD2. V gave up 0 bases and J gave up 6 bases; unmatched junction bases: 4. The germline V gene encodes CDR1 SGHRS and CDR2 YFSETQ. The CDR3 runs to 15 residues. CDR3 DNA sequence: TGCGCCAGCAGCTTGGCACCGGGGGGGCCCGGGGAGCTGTTTTTT. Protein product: CASSLAPGGPGELFF.

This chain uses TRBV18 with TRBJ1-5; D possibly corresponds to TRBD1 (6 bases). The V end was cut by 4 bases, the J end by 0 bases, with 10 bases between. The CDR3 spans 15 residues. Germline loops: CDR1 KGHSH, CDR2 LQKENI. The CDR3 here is CASSLLQGSNQPQHF. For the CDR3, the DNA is TGTGCCAGCTCACTGCTACAGGGTAGCAATCAGCCCCAGCATTTT. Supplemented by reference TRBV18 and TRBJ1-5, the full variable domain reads NAGVMQNPRHLVRRRGQEARLRCSPMKGHSHVYWYRQLPEEGLKFMVYLQKENIIDESGMPKERFSAEFPKEGPSILRIQQVVRGDSAAYFCASSLLQGSNQPQHFGDGTRLSIL.

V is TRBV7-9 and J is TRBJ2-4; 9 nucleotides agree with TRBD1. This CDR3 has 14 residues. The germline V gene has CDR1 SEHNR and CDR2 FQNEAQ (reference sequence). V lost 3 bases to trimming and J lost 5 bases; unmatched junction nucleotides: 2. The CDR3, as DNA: TGTGCCAGCAGCTTCACAGGGGGCGAAAACATTCAGTACTTC. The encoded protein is CASSFTGGENIQYF.

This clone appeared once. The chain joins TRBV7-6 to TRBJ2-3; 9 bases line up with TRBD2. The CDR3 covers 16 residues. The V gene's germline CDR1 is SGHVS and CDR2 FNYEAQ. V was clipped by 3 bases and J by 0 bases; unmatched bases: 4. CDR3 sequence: CASSLFLAGSTDTQYF. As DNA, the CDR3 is TGTGCCAGCAGCTTGTTCCTAGCGGGGAGCACAGATACGCAGTATTTT.

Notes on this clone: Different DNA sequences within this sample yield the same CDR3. DNA for the CDR3: TGTGCCAGCAGCTTAGGACAGCCTAATTCACCCCTCCACTTT. This encodes CASSLGQPNSPLHF. The chain is built from TRBV11-3 and TRBJ1-6; maybe TRBD1 (5 bases). This CDR3 comprises 14 residues. Germline V CDR1 and CDR2: SGHNT, YENEEA. Trimming took off 1 base at V and 6 bases at J, with 7 bases between the two ends. The full variable domain, its missing parts supplied by reference TRBV11-3 and TRBJ1-6, is EAGVVQSPRYKIIEKKQPVAFWCNPISGHNTLYWYLQNLGQGPELLIRYENEEAVDDSQLPKDRFSAERLKGVDSTLKIQPAELGDSAVYLCASSLGQPNSPLHFGNGTRLTVT.

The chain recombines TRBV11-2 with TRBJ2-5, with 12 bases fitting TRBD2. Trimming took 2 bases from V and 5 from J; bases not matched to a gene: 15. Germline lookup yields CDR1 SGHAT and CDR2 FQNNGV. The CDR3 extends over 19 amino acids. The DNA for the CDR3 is TGTGCCAGCAGCTTACGGCTTGGGCTAGCGGGGGGGCCGGCGGAGACCCAGTACTTC. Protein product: CASSLRLGLAGGPAETQYF.

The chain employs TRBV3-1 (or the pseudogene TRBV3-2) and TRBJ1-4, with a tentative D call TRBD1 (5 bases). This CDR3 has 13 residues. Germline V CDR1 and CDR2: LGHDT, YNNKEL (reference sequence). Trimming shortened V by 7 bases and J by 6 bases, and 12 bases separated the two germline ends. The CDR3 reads CASTRQGYEKLFF. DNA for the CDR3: TGTGCCAGCACTCGTCAGGGTTATGAAAAACTGTTTTTT.

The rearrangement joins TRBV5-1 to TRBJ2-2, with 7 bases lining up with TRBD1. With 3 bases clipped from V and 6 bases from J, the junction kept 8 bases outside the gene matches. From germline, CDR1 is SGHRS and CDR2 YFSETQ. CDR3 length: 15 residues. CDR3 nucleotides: TGCGCCAGCAGCTCAGGGGGATCAGTCGCCGGGGAGCTGTTTTTT. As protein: CASSSGGSVAGELFF.

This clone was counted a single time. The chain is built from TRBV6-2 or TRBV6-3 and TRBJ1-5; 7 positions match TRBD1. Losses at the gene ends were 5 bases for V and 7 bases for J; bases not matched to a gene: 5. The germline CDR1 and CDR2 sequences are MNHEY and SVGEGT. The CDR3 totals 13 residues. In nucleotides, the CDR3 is TGTGCCAGCAGTCCCCAGGGGGTCCAGCCCCAGCATTTT. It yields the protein CASSPQGVQPQHF.

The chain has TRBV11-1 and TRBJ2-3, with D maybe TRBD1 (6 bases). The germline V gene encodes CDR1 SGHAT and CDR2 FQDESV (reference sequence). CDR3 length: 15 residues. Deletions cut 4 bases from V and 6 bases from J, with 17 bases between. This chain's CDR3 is CASSSVETDRDTQYF. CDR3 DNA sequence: TGTGCCAGCAGCTCCGTTGAGACAGACAGGGATACGCAGTATTTT.

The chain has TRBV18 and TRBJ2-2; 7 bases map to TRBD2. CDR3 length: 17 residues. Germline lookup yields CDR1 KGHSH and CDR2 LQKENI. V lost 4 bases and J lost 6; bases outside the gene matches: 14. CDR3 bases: TGTGCCAGCTCACGCACTGAGGACGGGGGGAAGTCCGGGGAGCTGTTTTTT. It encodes CASSRTEDGGKSGELFF.

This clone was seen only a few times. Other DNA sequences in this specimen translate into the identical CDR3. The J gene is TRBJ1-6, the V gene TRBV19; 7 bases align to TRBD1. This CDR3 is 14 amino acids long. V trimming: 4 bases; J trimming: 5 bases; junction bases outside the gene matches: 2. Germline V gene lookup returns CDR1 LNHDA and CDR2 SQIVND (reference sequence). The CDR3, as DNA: TGTGCCAGTAGTACCGGGACAGATAATTCACCCCTCCACTTT. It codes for CASSTGTDNSPLHF.

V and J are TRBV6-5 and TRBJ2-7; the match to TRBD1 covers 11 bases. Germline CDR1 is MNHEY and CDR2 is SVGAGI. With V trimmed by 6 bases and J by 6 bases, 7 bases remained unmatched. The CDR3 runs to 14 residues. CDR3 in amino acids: CASSQGQGGAEQYF. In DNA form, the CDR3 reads TGTGCCAGCAGCCAGGGACAGGGGGGTGCCGAGCAGTACTTC.

CDR3: CASSLAQGQGYTF. CDR3 DNA: TGTGCCAGCAGCTTAGCCCAGGGCCAGGGCTACACCTTC. V and J are TRBV7-2 and TRBJ1-2; D perhaps matches TRBD1 (5 bases). The CDR3 length is 13 residues. Germline-derived CDR1 and CDR2 are SGHTA and FQGNSA. Between the trimmed V and J ends, which lost 0 bases and 8 bases, there was a span of 10 bases.

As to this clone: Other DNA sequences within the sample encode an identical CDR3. The DNA of the CDR3 is TGCGCCAGCAGCTTTACAGGCAACACTGAAGCTTTCTTT. This gives the protein CASSFTGNTEAFF. V usage is TRBV5-1 and J usage is TRBJ1-1; a possible D gene is TRBD1 (5 bases). The CDR3 has 13 amino acids. Trimming pared 2 bases from V and 2 bases from J, leaving 7 bases between. Looked up from germline, CDR1 is SGHRS and CDR2 is YFSETQ.

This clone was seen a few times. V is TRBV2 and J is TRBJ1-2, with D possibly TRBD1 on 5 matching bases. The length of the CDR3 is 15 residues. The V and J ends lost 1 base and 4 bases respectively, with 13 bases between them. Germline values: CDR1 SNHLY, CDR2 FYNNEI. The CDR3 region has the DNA TGTGCCAGCAGTGAAGTGGCCCAGGGTTCCTATGGCTACACCTTC. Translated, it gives CASSEVAQGSYGYTF.

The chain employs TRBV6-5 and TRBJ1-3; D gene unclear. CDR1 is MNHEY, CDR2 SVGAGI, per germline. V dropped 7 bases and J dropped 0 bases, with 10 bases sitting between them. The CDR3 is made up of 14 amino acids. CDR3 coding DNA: TGTGCCAGCATCTCAACTCTCTCTGGAAACACCATATATTTT. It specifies CASISTLSGNTIYF.

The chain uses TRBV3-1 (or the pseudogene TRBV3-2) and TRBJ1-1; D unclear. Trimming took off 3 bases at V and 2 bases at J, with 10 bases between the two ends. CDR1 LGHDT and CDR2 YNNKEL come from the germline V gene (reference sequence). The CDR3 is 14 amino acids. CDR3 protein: CASSQDWANTEAFF. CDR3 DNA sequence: TGTGCCAGCAGCCAGGATTGGGCTAACACTGAAGCTTTCTTT.

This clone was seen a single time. This chain's CDR3 is CATAQGASNSPLHF. CDR3 DNA: TGCGCCACTGCGCAGGGGGCCTCTAATTCACCCCTCCACTTT. The chain joins TRBV5-1 to TRBJ1-6, with 8 bases matching TRBD1. The CDR3 spans 14 residues. The V segment lost 9 bases and the J segment 6 bases; nucleotides outside the gene matches: 8. The V gene's germline CDR1 is SGHRS and CDR2 YFSETQ.

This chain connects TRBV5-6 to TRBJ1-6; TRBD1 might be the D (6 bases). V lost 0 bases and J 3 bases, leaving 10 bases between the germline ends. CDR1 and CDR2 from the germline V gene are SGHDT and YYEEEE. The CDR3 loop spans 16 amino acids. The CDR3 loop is CASSLAAGDYNSPLHF. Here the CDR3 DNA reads TGTGCCAGCAGCTTGGCGGCAGGGGACTATAATTCACCCCTCCACTTT.

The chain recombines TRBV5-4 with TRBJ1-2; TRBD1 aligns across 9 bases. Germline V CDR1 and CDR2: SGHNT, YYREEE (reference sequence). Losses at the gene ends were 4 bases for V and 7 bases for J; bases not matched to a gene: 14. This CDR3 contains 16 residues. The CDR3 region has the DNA TGTGCCAGCAGCCCTGCCGGAACAGGGGGCGGAGTTGGCTACACCTTC. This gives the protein CASSPAGTGGGVGYTF.

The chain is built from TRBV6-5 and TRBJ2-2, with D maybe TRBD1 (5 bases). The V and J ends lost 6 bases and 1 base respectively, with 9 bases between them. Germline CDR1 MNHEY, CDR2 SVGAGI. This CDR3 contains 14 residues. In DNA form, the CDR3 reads TGTGCCAGCAGGTGGACACTGAACACCGGGGAGCTGTTTTTT. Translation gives CASRWTLNTGELFF.

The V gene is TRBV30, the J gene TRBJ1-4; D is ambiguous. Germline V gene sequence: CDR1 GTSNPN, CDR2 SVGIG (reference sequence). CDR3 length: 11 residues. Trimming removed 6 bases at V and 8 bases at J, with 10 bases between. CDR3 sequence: CACSQREKLFF. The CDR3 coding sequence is TGTGCCTGTTCCCAGAGGGAAAAACTGTTTTTT.

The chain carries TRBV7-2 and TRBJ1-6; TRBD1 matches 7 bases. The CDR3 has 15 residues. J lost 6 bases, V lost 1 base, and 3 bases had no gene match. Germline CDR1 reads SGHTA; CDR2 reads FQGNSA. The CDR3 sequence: CASSLEGASNSPLHF. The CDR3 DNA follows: TGTGCCAGCAGCTTAGAGGGGGCTAGTAATTCACCCCTCCACTTT.

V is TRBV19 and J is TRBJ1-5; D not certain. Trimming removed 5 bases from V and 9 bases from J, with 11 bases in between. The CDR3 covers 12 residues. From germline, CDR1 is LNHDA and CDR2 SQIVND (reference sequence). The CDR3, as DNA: TGTGCCAGTAGTCAACCCCGAGGGCCCCAGCATTTT. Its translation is CASSQPRGPQHF.